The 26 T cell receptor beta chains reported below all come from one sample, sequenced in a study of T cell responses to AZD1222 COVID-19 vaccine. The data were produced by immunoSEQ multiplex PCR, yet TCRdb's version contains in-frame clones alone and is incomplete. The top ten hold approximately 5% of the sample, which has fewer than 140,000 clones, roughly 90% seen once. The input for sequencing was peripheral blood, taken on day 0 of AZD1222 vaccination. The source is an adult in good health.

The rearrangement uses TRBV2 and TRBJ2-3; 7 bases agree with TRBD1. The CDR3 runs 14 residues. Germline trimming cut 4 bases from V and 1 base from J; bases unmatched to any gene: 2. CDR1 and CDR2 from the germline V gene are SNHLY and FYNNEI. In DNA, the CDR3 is TGTGCCAGCAGTGGCCAGGGGGGCACAGATACGCAGTATTTT. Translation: CASSGQGGTDTQYF.

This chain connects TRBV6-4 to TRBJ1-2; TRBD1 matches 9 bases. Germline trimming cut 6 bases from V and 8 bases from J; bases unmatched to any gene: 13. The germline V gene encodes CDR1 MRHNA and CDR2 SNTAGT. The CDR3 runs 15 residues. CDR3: CASRTTGGNSGGYTF. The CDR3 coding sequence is TGTGCCAGCAGAACGACAGGGGGAAACTCGGGGGGCTACACCTTC.

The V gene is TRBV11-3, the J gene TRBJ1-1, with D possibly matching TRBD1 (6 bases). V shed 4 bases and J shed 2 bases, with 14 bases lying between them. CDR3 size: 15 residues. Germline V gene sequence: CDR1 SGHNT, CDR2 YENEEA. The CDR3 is CASSSSWDTNTEAFF. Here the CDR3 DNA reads TGTGCCAGCAGCTCGTCCTGGGACACTAACACTGAAGCTTTCTTT. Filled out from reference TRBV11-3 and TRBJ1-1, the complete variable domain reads EAGVVQSPRYKIIEKKQPVAFWCNPISGHNTLYWYLQNLGQGPELLIRYENEEAVDDSQLPKDRFSAERLKGVDSTLKIQPAELGDSAVYLCASSSSWDTNTEAFFGQGTRLTVV.

The CDR3 loop reads CASSISGSRDTQYF. The CDR3 DNA sequence: TGTGCCAGCAGTATTAGCGGGAGTAGGGATACGCAGTATTTT. The chain uses TRBV6-5 and TRBJ2-3, with 9 bases fitting TRBD2. The CDR3 has 14 amino acids. CDR1 and CDR2 (germline): MNHEY, SVGAGI. V was pared by 5 bases and J by 6 bases, with 6 bases of the junction left unmatched.

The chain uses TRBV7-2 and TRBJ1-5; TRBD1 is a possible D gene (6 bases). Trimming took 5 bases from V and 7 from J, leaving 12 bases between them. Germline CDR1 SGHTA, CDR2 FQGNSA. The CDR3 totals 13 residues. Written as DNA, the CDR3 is TGTGCCAGCAGCCAGGACAGCCTCCAGCCCCAGCATTTT. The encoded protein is CASSQDSLQPQHF.

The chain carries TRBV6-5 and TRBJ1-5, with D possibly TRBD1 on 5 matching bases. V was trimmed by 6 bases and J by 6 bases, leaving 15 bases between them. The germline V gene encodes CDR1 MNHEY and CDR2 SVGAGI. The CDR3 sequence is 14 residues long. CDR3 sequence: CASSAVRDGQPQHF. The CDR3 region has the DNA TGTGCCAGCAGCGCCGTTAGGGACGGTCAGCCCCAGCATTTT.

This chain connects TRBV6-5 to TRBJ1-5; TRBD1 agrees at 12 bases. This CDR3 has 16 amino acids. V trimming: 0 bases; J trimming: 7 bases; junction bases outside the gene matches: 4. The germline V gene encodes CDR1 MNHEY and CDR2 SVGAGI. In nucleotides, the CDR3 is TGTGCCAGCAGTTACTCCGGGACAGGGGGCAGGCAGCCCCAGCATTTT. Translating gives CASSYSGTGGRQPQHF.

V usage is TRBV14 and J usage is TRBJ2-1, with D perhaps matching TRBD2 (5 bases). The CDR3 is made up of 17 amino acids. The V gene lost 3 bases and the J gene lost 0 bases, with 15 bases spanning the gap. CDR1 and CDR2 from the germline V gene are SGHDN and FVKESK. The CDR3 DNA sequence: TGTGCCAGCAGCCATCTAAGCGGAAGAAGCTCCTACAATGAGCAGTTCTTC. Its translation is CASSHLSGRSSYNEQFF.

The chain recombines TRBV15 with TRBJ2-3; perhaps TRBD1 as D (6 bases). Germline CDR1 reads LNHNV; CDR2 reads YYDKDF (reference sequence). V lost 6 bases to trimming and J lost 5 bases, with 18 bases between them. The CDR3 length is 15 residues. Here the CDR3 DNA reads TGTGCCACCAGAGCAACAGGGCTAGGGGGAGATACGCAGTATTTT. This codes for CATRATGLGGDTQYF.

The CDR3 sequence is CASSLDGAGYGYTF. The CDR3 DNA reads as TGTGCCAGCAGTTTAGACGGTGCCGGCTATGGCTACACCTTC. The V call is TRBV27, the J call TRBJ1-2; D call uncertain. The length of the CDR3 is 14 residues. Germline CDR1 MNHEY, CDR2 SMNVEV (reference sequence). The V end was cut by 2 bases, the J end by 4 bases, with 11 bases between.

The CDR3 protein is CASSPPGQRAYNEQFF. The DNA for the CDR3 is TGTGCCAGCAGCCCGCCAGGACAGAGAGCCTACAATGAGCAGTTCTTC. V gene TRBV7-9 combines with J gene TRBJ2-1, with a weak D call TRBD1 (6 bases). The CDR3 is 16 amino acids. Trimming pared 5 bases from V and 2 bases from J, leaving 16 bases between. From germline, CDR1 is SEHNR and CDR2 FQNEAQ (reference sequence).

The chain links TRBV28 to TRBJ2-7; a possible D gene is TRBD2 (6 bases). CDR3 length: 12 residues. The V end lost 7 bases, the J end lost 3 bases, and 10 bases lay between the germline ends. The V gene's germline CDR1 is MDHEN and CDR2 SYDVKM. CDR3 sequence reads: CASTRGFYEQYF. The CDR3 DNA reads TGTGCCAGCACCCGGGGGTTCTACGAGCAGTACTTC. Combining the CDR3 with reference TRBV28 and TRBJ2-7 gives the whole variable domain DVKVTQSSRYLVKRTGEKVFLECVQDMDHENMFWYRQDPGLGLRLIYFSYDVKMKEKGDIPEGYSVSREKKERFSLILESASTNQTSMYLCASTRGFYEQYFGPGTRLTVT.

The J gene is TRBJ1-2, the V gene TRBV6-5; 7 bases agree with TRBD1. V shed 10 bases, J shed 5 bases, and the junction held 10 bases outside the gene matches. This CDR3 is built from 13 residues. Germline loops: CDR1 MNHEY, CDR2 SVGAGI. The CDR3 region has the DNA TGTGCCACCCAGGGACAGAACATTTATGGCTACACCTTC. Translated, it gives CATQGQNIYGYTF.

The CDR3 DNA sequence: TGTGCCAGCAGCCAAGCAGCCACCGTCGGGGCTCAGTGGGAGCAGTACTTC. Its protein product is CASSQAATVGAQWEQYF. The chain has TRBV4-2 and TRBJ2-7, with D possibly being TRBD1 or TRBD2 (5 bases each). Germline CDR1 and CDR2: LGHNA and YNFKEQ. The CDR3 totals 17 residues. V dropped 1 base and J dropped 7 bases, with 23 bases sitting between them.

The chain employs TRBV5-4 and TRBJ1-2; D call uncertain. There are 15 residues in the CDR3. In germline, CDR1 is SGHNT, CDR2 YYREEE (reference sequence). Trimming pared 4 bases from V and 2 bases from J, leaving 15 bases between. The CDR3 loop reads CASSPSIGGNYGYTF. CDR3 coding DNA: TGTGCCAGCAGCCCCTCGATCGGAGGGAACTATGGCTACACCTTC.

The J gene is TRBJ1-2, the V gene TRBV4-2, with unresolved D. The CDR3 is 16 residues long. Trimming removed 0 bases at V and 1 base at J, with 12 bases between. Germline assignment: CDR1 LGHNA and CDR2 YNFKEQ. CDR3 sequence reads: CASSQDRQTNNYGYTF. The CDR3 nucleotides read TGTGCCAGCAGCCAAGATCGCCAGACCAATAACTATGGCTACACCTTC.

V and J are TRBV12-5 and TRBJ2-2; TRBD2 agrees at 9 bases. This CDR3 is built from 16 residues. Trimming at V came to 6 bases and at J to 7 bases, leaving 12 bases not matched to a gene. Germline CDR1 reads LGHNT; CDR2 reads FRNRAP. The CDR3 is CASGLHSGSSVGELFF. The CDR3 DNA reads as TGTGCTAGTGGCCTCCATAGCGGGAGTAGTGTCGGGGAGCTGTTTTTT.

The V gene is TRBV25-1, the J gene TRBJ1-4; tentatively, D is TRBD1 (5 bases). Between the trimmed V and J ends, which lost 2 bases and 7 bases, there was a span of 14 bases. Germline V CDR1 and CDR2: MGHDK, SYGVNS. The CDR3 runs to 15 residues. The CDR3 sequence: CASSERGRSSEKLFF. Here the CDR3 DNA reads TGTGCCAGCAGTGAAAGGGGCAGGAGTTCTGAAAAACTGTTTTTT. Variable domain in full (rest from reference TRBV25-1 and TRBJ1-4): EADIYQTPRYLVIGTGKKITLECSQTMGHDKMYWYQQDPGMELHLIHYSYGVNSTEKGDLSSESTVSRIRTEHFPLTLESARPSHTSQYLCASSERGRSSEKLFFGSGTQLSVL.

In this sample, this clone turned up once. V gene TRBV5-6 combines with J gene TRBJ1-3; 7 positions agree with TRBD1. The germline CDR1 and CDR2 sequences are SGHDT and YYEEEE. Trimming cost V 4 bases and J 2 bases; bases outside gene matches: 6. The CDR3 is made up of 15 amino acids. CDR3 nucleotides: TGTGCCAGCAGCCGACCCGACAGGGCTGGAAACACCATATATTTT. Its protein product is CASSRPDRAGNTIYF.

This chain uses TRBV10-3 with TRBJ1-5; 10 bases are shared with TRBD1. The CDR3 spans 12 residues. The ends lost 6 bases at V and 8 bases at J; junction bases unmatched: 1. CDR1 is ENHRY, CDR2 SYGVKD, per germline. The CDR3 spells CAIRDRGEPQHF. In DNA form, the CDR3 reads TGTGCCATCAGGGACAGGGGGGAGCCCCAGCATTTT.

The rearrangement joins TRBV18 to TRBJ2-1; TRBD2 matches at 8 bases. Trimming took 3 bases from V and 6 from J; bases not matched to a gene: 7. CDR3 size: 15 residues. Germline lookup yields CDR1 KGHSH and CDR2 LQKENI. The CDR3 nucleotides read TGTGCCAGCTCACCGGGACTAGTGAGGGGCAATGAGCAGTTCTTC. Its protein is CASSPGLVRGNEQFF.

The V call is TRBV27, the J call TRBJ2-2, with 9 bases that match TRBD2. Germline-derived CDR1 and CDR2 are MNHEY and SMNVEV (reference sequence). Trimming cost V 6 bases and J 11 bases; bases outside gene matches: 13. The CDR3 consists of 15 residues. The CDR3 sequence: CASSIVRLAARELFF. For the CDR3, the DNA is TGTGCCAGCAGCATCGTGAGACTAGCGGCGCGTGAGCTGTTTTTT.

CDR3 DNA: TGTGCCAGCAGGTTGGGGGCTTCTAACTATGGCTACACCTTC. It translates to CASRLGASNYGYTF. The chain couples TRBV2 to TRBJ1-2; D might be TRBD1 (6 bases). V lost 6 bases and J 0 bases, leaving 11 bases between the germline ends. Germline V gene data show CDR1 as SNHLY and CDR2 as FYNNEI. CDR3 size: 14 residues.

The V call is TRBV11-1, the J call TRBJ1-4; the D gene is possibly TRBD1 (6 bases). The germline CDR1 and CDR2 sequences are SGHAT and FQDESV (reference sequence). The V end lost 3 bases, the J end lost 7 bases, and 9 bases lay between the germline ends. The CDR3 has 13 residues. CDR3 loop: CASSFHRAEKLFF. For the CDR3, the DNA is TGTGCCAGCAGCTTCCACAGGGCTGAAAAACTGTTTTTT.

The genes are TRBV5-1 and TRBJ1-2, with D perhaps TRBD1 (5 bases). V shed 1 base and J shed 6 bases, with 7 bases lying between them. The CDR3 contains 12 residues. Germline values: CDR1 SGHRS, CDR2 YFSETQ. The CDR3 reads CASSLSRDGYTF. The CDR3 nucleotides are TGCGCCAGCAGCTTGTCCAGGGATGGCTACACCTTC.

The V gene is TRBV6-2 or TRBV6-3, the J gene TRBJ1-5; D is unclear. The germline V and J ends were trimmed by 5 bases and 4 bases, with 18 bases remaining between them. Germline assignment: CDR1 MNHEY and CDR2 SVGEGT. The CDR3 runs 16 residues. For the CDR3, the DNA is TGTGCCAGCAGTGTACTGACGATGAAAGGGAATCAGCCCCAGCATTTT. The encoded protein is CASSVLTMKGNQPQHF.